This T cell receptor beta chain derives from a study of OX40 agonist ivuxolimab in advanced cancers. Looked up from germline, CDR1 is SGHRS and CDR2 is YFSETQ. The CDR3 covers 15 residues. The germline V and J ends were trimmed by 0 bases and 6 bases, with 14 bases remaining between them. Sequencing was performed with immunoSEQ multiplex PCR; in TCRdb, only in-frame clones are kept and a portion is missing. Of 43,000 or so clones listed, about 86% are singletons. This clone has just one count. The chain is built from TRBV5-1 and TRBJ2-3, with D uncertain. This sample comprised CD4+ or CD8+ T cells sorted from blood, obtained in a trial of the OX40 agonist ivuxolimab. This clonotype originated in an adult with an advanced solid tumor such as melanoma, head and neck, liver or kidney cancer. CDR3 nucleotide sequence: TGCGCCAGCAGCTTGGATGGGATACGAACGGATACGCAGTATTTT. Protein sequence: CASSLDGIRTDTQYF.